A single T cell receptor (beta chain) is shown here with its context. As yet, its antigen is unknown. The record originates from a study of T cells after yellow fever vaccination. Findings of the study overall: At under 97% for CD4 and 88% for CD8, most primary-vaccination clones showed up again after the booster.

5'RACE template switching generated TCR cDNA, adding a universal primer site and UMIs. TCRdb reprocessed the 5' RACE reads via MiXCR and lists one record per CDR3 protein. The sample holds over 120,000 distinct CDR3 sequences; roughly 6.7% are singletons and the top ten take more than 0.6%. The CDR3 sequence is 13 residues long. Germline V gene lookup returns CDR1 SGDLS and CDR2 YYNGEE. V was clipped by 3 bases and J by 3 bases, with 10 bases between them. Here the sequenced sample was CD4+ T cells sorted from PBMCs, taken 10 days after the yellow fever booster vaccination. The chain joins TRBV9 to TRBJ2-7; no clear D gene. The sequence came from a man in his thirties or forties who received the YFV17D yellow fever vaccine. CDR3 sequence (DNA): TGTGCCAGCAGCGCCGGGCCCCACTACGAGCAGTACTTC. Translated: CASSAGPHYEQYF. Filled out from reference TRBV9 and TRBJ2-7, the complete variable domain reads DSGVTQTPKHLITATGQRVTLRCSPRSGDLSVYWYQQSLDQGLQFLIQYYNGEERAKGNILERFSAQQFPDLHSELNLSSLELGDSALYFCASSAGPHYEQYFGPGTRLTVT.